This TCR beta chain emerged from a study of blood T cell repertoires in COVID-19. TCRdb keeps only in-frame clones here, not all; method: immunoSEQ multiplex PCR. The sample includes roughly 120,000 clones, roughly nine tenths of them seen just once. Patients at the Seattle site were enrolled during active infection and followed longitudinally. The CDR3 is 16 residues long. Per the germline V gene, CDR1 is SGHVS and CDR2 is FQNEAQ. Between the trimmed V and J ends, which lost 5 bases and 2 bases, there was a span of 16 bases. Sequenced: peripheral blood. The receptor's source is a man aged 50 to 60 with COVID-19, enrolled during active disease. The chain carries TRBV7-8 and TRBJ1-5; the D gene is possibly TRBD1 (6 bases). The CDR3 DNA reads as TGTGCCAGCAGCGTAGACAGGAGTTGGGGCAATCAGCCCCAGCATTTT. Translated: CASSVDRSWGNQPQHF. Using reference TRBV7-8 and TRBJ1-5 for the parts outside the CDR3, the full variable domain is GAGVSQSPRYKVAKRGQDVALRCDPISGHVSLFWYQQALGQGPEFLTYFQNEAQLDKSGLPSDRFFAERPEGSVSTLKIQRTQQEDSAVYLCASSVDRSWGNQPQHFGDGTRLSIL.